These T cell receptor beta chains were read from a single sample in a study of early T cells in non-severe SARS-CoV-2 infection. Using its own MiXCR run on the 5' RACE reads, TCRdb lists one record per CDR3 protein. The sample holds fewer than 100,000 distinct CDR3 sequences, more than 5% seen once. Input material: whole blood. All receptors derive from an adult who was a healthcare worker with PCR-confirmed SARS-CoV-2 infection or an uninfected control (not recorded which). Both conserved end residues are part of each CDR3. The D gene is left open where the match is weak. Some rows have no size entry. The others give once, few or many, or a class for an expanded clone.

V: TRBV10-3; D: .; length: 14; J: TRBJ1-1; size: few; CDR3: CAISAGQMNTEAFF; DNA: TGTGCCATCAGCGCCGGACAGATGAACACTGAAGCTTTCTTT
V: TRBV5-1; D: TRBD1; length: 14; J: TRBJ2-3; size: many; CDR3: CASSLGQGYDTQYF; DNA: TGCGCCAGCAGCTTGGGACAGGGGTACGATACGCAGTATTTT
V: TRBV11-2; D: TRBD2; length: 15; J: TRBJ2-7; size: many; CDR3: CASSPQLAGAYEQYF; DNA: TGTGCCAGCAGCCCCCAACTAGCGGGCGCCTACGAGCAGTACTTC
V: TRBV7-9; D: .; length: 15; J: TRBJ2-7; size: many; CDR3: CASSDWTTSSYEQYF; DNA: TGTGCCAGCAGCGACTGGACAACGAGCTCCTACGAGCAGTACTTC
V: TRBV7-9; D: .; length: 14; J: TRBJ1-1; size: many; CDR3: CASSLVGRGTEAFF; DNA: TGTGCCAGCAGCTTAGTCGGCAGGGGCACTGAAGCTTTCTTT
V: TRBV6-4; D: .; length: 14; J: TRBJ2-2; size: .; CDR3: CASSETTNTGELFF; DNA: TGTGCCAGCAGTGAGACAACGAACACCGGGGAGCTGTTTTTT
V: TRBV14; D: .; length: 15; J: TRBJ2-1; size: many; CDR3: CASSQDLGRGSEQFF; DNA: TGTGCCAGCAGCCAAGATCTGGGGAGGGGGTCCGAGCAGTTCTTC
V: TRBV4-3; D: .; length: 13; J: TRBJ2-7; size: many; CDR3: CASSQVFAGEQYF; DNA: TGCGCCAGCAGCCAAGTTTTTGCGGGCGAGCAGTACTTC
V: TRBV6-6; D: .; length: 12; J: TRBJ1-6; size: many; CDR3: CASSPRNSPLHF; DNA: TGTGCCAGCAGCCCCCGTAATTCACCCCTCCACTTT
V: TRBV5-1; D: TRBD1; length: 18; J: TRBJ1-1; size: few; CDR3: CASSLNPGQGAQGTEAFF; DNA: TGCGCCAGCAGCTTGAACCCGGGACAGGGGGCGCAGGGCACTGAAGCTTTCTTT
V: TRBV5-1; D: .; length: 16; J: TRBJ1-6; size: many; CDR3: CASSLDGRSYNSPLHF; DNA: TGCGCCAGCAGCTTGGACGGACGGTCTTATAATTCACCCCTCCACTTT
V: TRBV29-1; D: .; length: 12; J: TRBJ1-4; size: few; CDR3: CSVVTGFEKLFF; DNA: TGCAGCGTTGTAACAGGGTTTGAAAAACTGTTTTTT
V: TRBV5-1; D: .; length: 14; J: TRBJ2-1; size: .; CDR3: CASRMDLAYNEQFF; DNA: TGCGCCAGCAGGATGGACCTAGCTTACAATGAGCAGTTCTTC
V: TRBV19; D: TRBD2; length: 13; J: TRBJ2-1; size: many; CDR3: CASSLGTSNEQFF; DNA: TGTGCCAGTAGTCTCGGGACTAGCAATGAGCAGTTCTTC
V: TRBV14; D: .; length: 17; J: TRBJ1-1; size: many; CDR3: CASSQGGLAGPGTEAFF; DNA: TGTGCCAGCAGCCAAGGGGGGCTGGCGGGGCCGGGCACTGAAGCTTTCTTT
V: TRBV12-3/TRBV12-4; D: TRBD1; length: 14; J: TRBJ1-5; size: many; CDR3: CASGTTGVGQPQHF; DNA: TGTGCCAGCGGCACCACAGGGGTCGGCCAGCCCCAGCATTTT
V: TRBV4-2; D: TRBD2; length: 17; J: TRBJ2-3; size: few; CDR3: CASSQGATSGSADTQYF; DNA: TGTGCCAGCAGCCAAGGCGCGACTAGCGGGAGTGCAGATACGCAGTATTTT
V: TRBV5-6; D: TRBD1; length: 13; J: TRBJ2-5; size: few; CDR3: CASSFGTEETQYF; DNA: TGTGCCAGCAGCTTTGGGACAGAAGAGACCCAGTACTTC
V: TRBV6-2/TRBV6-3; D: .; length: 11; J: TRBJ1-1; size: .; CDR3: CASQSYTEAFF; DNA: TGTGCCAGCCAGTCGTACACTGAAGCTTTCTTT
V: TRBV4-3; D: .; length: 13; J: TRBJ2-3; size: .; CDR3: CASSQISGDTQYF; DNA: TGCGCCAGCAGCCAGATTAGCGGTGATACGCAGTATTTT
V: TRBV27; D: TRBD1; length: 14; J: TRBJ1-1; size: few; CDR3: CASRRTGTGLKAFF; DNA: TGTGCCAGCAGACGGACCGGGACAGGGCTGAAAGCTTTCTTT
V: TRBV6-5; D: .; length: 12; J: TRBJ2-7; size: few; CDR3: CASSSQGSEQYF; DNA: TGTGCCAGCAGTTCCCAGGGTAGCGAGCAGTACTTC
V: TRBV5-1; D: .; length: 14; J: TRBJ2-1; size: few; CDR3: CASSRLEGLGEQFF; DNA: TGCGCCAGCAGCCGTCTTGAAGGGTTAGGTGAGCAGTTCTTC
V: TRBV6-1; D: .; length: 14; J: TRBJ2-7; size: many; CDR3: CASSSGTVKYEQYF; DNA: TGTGCCAGCAGCAGTGGTACAGTTAAATACGAGCAGTACTTC
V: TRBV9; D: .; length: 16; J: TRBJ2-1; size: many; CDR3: CASSVDALSSYNEQFF; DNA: TGTGCCAGCAGCGTAGACGCCCTTAGCTCCTACAATGAGCAGTTCTTC
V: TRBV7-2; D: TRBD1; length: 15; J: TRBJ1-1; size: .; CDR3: CASSRDRGRYAEAFF; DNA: TGTGCCAGCAGCAGGGACAGGGGGCGATACGCTGAAGCTTTCTTT
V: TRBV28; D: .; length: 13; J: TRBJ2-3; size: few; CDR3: CASSLKFPGTQYF; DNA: TGTGCCAGCAGTTTAAAGTTTCCGGGTACGCAGTATTTT
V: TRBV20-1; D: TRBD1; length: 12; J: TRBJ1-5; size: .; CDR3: CSAIRGRQPQHF; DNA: TGCAGTGCTATCAGGGGGCGACAGCCCCAGCATTTT
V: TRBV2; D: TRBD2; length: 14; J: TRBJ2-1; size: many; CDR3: CASTPRETYNEQFF; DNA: TGTGCCAGCACGCCGCGGGAGACCTACAATGAGCAGTTCTTC
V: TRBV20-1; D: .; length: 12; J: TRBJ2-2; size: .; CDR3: CSARDLNGELFF; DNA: TGCAGTGCTAGAGATTTAAACGGGGAGCTGTTTTTT
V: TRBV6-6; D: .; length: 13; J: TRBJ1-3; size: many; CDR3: CASLTATGNTIYF; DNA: TGTGCCAGCCTGACAGCTACTGGAAACACCATATATTTT
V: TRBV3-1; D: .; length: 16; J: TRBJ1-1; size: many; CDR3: CASSQAFGHMNTEAFF; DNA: TGTGCCAGCAGCCAAGCTTTTGGACATATGAACACTGAAGCTTTCTTT
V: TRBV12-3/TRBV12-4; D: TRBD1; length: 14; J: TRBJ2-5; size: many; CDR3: CASSLGQLQETQYF; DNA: TGTGCCAGCAGTCTGGGACAGTTACAAGAGACCCAGTACTTC
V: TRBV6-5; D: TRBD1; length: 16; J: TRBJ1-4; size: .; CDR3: CASSYDPGQGNEKLFF; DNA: TGTGCCAGCAGTTACGATCCGGGACAGGGGAATGAAAAACTGTTTTTT
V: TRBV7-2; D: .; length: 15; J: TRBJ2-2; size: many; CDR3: CASSLVSGPTGELFF; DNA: TGTGCCAGCAGCTTAGTTTCAGGACCGACCGGGGAGCTGTTTTTT
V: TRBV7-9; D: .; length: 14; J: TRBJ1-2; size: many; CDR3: CASSANMGSYGYTF; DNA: TGTGCCAGCAGCGCTAACATGGGAAGCTATGGCTACACCTTC
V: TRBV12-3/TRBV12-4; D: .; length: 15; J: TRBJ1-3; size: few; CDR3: CASRLGGVGGNTIYF; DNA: TGTGCCAGCAGGCTCGGGGGGGTGGGTGGAAACACCATATATTTT
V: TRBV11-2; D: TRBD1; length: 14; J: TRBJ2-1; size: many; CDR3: CASSATGTANEQFF; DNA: TGTGCCAGCAGCGCCACCGGGACAGCGAATGAGCAGTTCTTC
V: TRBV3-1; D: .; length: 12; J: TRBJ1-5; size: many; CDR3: CASSQGNQPQHF; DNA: TGTGCCAGCAGCCAGGGCAATCAGCCCCAGCATTTT
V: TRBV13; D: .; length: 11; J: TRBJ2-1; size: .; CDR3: CASSRTNEQFF; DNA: TGTGCCAGCAGCCGGACTAATGAGCAGTTCTTC
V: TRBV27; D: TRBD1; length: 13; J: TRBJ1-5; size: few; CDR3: CASRQGGNQPQHF; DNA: TGTGCCAGCAGACAGGGGGGCAATCAGCCCCAGCATTTT
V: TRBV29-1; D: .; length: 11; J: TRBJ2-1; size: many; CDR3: CSVVRDVEQFF; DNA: TGCAGCGTCGTCCGGGACGTAGAGCAGTTCTTC
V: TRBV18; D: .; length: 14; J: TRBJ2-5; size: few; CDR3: CASSPRSGQETQYF; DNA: TGTGCCAGCTCACCTCGTTCGGGGCAAGAGACCCAGTACTTC
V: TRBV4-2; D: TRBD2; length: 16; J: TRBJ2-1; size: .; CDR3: CASSPGTSGGYNEQFF; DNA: TGTGCCAGCAGCCCGGGGACTAGCGGGGGTTACAATGAGCAGTTCTTC
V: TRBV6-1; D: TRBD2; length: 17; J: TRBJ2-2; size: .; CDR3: CASSVSSGRAATGELFF; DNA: TGTGCCAGCAGTGTATCTAGCGGGAGGGCCGCAACCGGGGAGCTGTTTTTT
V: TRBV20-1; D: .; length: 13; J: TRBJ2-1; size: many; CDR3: CSAREETDNEQFF; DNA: TGCAGTGCTAGAGAGGAGACAGACAATGAGCAGTTCTTC
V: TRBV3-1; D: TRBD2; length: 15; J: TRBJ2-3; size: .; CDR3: CASSRDYQSTDTQYF; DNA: TGTGCCAGCAGCCGGGACTACCAAAGCACAGATACGCAGTATTTT
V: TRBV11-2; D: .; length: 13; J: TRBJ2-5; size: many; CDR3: CASRVSRQETQYF; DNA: TGTGCCAGCAGGGTTAGCCGGCAAGAGACCCAGTACTTC
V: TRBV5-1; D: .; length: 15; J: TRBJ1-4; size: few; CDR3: CASSLNGGGSEKLFF; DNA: TGCGCCAGCAGCTTGAACGGGGGCGGAAGTGAAAAACTGTTTTTT